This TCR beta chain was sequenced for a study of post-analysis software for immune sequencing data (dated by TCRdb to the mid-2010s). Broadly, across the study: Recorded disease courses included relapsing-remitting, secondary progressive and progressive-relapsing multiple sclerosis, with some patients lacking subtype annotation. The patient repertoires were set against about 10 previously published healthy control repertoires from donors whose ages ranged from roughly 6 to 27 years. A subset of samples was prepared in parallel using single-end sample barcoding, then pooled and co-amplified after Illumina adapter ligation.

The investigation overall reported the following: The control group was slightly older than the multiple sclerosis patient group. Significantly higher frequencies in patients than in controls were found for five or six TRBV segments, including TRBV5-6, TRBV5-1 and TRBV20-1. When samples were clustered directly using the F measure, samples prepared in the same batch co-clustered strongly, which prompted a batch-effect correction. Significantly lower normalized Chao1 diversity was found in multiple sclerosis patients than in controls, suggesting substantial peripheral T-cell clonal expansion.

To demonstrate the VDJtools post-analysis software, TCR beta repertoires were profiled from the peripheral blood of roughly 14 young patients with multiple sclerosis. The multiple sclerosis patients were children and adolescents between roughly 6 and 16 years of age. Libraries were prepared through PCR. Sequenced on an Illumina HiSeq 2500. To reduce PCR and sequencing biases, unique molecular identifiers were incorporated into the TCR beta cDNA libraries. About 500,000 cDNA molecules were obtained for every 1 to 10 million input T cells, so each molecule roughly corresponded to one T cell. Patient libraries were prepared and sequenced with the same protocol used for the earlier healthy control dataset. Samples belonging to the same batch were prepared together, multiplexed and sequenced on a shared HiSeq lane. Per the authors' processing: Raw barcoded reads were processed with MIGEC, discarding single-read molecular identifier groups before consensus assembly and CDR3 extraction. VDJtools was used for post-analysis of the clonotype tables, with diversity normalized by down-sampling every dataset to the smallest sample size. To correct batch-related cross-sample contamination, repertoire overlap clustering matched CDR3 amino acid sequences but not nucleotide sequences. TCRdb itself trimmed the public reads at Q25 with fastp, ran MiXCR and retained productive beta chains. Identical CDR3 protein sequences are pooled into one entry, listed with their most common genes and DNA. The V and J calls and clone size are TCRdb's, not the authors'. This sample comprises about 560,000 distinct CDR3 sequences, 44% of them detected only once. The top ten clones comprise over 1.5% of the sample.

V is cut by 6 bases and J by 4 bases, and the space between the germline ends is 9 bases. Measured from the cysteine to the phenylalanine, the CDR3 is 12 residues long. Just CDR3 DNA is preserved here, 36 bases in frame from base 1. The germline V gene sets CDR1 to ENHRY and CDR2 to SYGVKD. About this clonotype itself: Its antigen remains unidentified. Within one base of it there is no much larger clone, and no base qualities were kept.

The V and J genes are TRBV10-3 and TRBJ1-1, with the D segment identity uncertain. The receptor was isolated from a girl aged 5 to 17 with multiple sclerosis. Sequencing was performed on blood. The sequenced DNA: TGTGCCATCAGGTCCGGACCCACTGAAGCTTTCTTT. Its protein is CAIRSGPTEAFF.